This T cell receptor beta chain was documented in a study of early T cells in non-severe SARS-CoV-2 infection. At the level of the study: From unsorted whole blood, bulk RNA was sequenced, and the chains remained unpaired. Study observations and caveats: Matching with VDJdb favored anti-spike CD8 responses (missing private and CD4 specificities).

As for this clonotype: The antigen remains unidentified.

CDR1 and CDR2 (germline): MGHRA, YSYEKL. Trimming shortened V by 1 base and J by 1 base, and 7 bases separated the two germline ends. There are 14 residues in the CDR3. Unique molecular identifiers were added to individual cDNA molecules. TCRdb redid the calling of the 5' RACE reads with MiXCR, one entry per CDR3 protein. The sample shows 50,000 to 60,000 distinct CDR3 sequences, around 6.6% of them seen only once. Sequencing used whole blood, obtained at baseline. V and J are TRBV4-1 and TRBJ1-1; the D is unclear. This TCR derives from an adult who was a healthcare worker with PCR-confirmed SARS-CoV-2 infection or an uninfected control (not recorded which). The CDR3 nucleotides are TGCGCCAGCAGCCAAGTTCCAGAGAACACTGAAGCTTTCTTT. It encodes CASSQVPENTEAFF.